A single sample is the source of the 3 T cell receptor beta chains below, sequenced in a study of CD8 T cells in ankylosing spondylitis. Findings of the study overall: A motif in TCR beta, a set of under ten highly homologous variants, appeared characteristic of ankylosing spondylitis blood.

The antigens for these receptors are not known. TCRdb recomputed calls from the 5' RACE reads with MiXCR, one row per CDR3 protein. The sample lists 670,000 or so distinct CDR3 sequences; around 20% were seen once. The sample consisted of blood, either unsorted or a sorted T cell fraction (not recorded which). The receptors here all came from a male donor with ankylosing spondylitis.

The rearrangement joins TRBV20-1 to TRBJ1-6; D gene uncertain. Per germline, CDR1 DFQATT and CDR2 SNEGSKA (reference sequence). The CDR3 extends over 13 amino acids. V shed 3 bases and J shed 6 bases, with 9 bases lying between them. CDR3 coding DNA: TGCAGTGCTAGCTGGGAGTTTAATTCACCCCTCCACTTT. This translates into CSASWEFNSPLHF.

This clonotype was observed a few times. The gene calls are TRBV7-2 and TRBJ2-3; D possibly corresponds to TRBD2 (5 bases). In germline, CDR1 is SGHTA, CDR2 FQGNSA. Trimming stripped 4 bases from V and 2 bases from J, with 10 bases between. CDR3 size: 14 residues. The CDR3 sequence: CASSSGLLTDTQYF. CDR3 coding DNA: TGTGCCAGCAGCTCTGGACTTCTCACAGATACGCAGTATTTT.

This clonotype was seen many times. The chain is built from TRBV20-1 and TRBJ1-5; possibly TRBD1 for D (5 bases). From germline, CDR1 is DFQATT and CDR2 SNEGSKA (reference sequence). V lost 1 base and J lost 1, with 14 bases in between. The CDR3 is made up of 16 amino acids. The CDR3 DNA sequence: TGCAGTGCTAGAGGGGGGGGTGGCCGAAGCAATCAGCCCCAGCATTTT. This sequence encodes CSARGGGGRSNQPQHF.